This T cell receptor beta chain derives from a study of T cell responses to AZD1222 COVID-19 vaccine. Overall study findings and caveats: In all cases, repertoires were sampled only after the peak T cell response. The CD4 TCRs associated with vaccination extended across spike and predominated at 160-218 and 743-854. Clonal diversity was possibly underestimated; the donors were predominantly white British and more often female. Recipients of two AZD1222 doses showed rising Spike-specific TCR breadth and depth.

Some clones are missing from TCRdb's copy, which holds only in-frame ones; the method was immunoSEQ multiplex PCR. The sample includes over 120,000 clones, 90% to 95% seen only once; the top ten take 9% to 15%. Comment on this clone: As yet, its antigen is unknown.

The clonotype originates from an adult who had recovered from COVID-19. The source material was peripheral blood, sampled after recovery from COVID-19.

This CDR3 reads CASSRDGAVSSYEQYF. In DNA form, the CDR3 reads TGTGCCAGCAGCCGGGATGGGGCGGTGAGCTCCTACGAGCAGTACTTC. The chain employs TRBV13 and TRBJ2-7, with D perhaps being TRBD1 or TRBD2 (5 bases each). The CDR3 runs to 16 residues. V gave up 5 bases and J gave up 0 bases, with 17 bases separating them. Germline CDR1 reads PRHDT; CDR2 reads FYEKMQ (reference sequence).